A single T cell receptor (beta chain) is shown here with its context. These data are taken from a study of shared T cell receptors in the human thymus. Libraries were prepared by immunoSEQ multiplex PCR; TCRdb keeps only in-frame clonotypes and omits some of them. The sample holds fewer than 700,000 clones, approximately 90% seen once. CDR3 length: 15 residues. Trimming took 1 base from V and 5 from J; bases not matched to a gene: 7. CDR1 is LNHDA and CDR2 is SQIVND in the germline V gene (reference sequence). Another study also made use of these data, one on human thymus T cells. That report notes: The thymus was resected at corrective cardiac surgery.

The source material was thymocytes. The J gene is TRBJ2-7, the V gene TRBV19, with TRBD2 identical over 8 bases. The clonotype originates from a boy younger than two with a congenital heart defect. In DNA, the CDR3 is TGTGCCAGTAGTATAGCCCGGGAGGGCCCCAACGAGCAGTACTTC. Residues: CASSIAREGPNEQYF.